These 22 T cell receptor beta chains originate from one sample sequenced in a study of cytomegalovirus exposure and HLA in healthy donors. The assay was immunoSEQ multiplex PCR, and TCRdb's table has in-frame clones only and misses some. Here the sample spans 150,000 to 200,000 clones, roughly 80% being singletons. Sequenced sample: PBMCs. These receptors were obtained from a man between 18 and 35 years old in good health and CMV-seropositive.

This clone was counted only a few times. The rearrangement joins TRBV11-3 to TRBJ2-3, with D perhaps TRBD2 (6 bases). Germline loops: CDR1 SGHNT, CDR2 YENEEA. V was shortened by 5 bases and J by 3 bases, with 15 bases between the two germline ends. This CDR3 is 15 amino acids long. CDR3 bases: TGTGCCAGCAGCCCAGGAGGAGGGTCAACAGATACGCAGTATTTT. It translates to CASSPGGGSTDTQYF.

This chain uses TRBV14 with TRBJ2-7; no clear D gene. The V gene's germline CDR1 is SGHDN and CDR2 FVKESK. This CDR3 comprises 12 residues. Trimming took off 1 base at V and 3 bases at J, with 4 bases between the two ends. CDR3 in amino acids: CASSQVHYEQYF. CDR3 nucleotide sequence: TGTGCCAGCAGCCAAGTCCACTACGAGCAGTACTTC.

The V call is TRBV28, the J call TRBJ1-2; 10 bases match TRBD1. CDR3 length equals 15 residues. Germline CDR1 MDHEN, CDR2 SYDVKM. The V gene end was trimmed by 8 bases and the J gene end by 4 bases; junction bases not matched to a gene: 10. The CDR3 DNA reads TGTGCCAGCTGGGGGGACAGGGGATACGTCTATGGCTACACCTTC. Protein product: CASWGDRGYVYGYTF.

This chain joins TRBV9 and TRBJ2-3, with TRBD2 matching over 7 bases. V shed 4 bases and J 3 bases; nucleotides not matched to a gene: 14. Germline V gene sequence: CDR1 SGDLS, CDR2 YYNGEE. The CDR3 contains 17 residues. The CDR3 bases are TGTGCCAGCAGCCCATATGGGGGGGGGTCTGGGACAGATACGCAGTATTTT. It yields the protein CASSPYGGGSGTDTQYF.

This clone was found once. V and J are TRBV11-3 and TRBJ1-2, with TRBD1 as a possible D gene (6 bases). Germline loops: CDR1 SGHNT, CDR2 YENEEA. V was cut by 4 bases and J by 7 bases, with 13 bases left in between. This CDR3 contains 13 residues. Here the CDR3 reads CASSSQGCGGYTF. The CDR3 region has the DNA TGTGCCAGCAGCTCACAGGGTTGTGGTGGCTACACCTTC.

CDR3 residues: CASSGGTSGRNEQFF. As DNA, the CDR3 is TGTGCCAGCAGTGGGGGGACTAGCGGGCGCAATGAGCAGTTCTTC. The rearrangement joins TRBV27 to TRBJ2-1; TRBD2 aligns across 12 bases. In germline, CDR1 is MNHEY, CDR2 SMNVEV (reference sequence). After removal of 5 bases from V and 6 bases from J, the junction contained 5 bases not matched to a gene. The CDR3 loop spans 15 amino acids.

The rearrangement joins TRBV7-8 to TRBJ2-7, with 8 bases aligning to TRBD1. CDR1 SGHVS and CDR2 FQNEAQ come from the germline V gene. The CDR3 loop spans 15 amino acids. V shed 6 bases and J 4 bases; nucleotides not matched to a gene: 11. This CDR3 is CASSSDRGNSYEQYF. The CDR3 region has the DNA TGTGCCAGCAGTTCCGACAGGGGCAATTCTTACGAGCAGTACTTC.

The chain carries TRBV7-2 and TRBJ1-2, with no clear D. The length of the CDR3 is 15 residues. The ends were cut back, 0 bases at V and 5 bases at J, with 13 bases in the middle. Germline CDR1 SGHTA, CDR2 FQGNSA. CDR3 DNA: TGTGCCAGCAGCTTAGCCGGGTACGGCTCTTATGGCTACACCTTC. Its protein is CASSLAGYGSYGYTF.

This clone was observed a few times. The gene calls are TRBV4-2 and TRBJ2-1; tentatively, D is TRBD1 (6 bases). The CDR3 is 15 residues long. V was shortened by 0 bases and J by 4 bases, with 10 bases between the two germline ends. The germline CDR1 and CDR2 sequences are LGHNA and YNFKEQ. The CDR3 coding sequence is TGTGCCAGCAGCCAAGATGGGGGCCTTTACAATGAGCAGTTCTTC. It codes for CASSQDGGLYNEQFF.

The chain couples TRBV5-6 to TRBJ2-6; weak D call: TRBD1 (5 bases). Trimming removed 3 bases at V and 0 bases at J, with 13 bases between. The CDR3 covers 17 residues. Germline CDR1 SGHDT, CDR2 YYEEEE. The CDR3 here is CASSWGGARSGANVLTF. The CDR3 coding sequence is TGTGCCAGCAGCTGGGGCGGAGCACGCTCTGGGGCCAACGTCCTGACTTTC. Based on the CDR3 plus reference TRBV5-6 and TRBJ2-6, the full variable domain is DAGVTQSPTHLIKTRGQQVTLRCSPKSGHDTVSWYQQALGQGPQFIFQYYEEEERQRGNFPDRFSGHQFPNYSSELNVNALLLGDSALYLCASSWGGARSGANVLTFGAGSRLTVL.

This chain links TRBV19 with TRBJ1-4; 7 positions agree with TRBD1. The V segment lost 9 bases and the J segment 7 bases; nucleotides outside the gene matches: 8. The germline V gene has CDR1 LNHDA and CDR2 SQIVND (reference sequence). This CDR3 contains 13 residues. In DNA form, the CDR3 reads TGTGCCAGCAGACAGGGTTTGGGTGAAAAACTGTTTTTT. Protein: CASRQGLGEKLFF.

The DNA of the CDR3 is TGTGCCAGCAGTCCAGTAGCGGGAGGGTCCAATGAGCAGTTCTTC. As protein: CASSPVAGGSNEQFF. The chain combines TRBV6-4 with TRBJ2-1, with 11 bases identical to TRBD2. CDR3 size: 15 residues. The J segment lost 6 bases and the V segment lost 5 bases, leaving 6 bases of the junction unmatched. The germline gives CDR1 MRHNA, CDR2 SNTAGT.

Written as DNA, the CDR3 is TGCGCCAGCAGCCAAGATAGACTGGGGGGGGTTCCCTACGAGCAGTACTTC. It specifies CASSQDRLGGVPYEQYF. V and J are TRBV4-3 and TRBJ2-7, with 7 nucleotides matching TRBD2. The CDR3 is made up of 17 amino acids. J was trimmed by 2 bases and V by 0 bases; bases with no gene match: 10. Germline loops: CDR1 LGHNA, CDR2 YSLEER.

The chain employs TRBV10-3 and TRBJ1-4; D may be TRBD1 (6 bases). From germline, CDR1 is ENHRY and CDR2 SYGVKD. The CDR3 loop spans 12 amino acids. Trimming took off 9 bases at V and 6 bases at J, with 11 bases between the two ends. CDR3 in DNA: TGTGCCATTGGGACACCCGATGAAAAACTGTTTTTT. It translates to CAIGTPDEKLFF.

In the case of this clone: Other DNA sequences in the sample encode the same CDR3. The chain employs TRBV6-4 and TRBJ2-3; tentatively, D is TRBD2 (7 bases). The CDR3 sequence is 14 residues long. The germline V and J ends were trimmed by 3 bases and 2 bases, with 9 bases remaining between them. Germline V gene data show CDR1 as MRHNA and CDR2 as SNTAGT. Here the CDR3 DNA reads TGTGCCAGCAGTGAGGCGGGGGCCACAGATACGCAGTATTTT. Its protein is CASSEAGATDTQYF.

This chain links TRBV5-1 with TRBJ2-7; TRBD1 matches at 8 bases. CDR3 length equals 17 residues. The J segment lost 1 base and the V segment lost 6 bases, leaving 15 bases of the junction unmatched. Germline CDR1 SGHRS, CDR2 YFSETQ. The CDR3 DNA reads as TGCGCCAGCACCGAATCAACAGGGGGATACGAATCCTACGAGCAGTACTTC. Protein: CASTESTGGYESYEQYF.

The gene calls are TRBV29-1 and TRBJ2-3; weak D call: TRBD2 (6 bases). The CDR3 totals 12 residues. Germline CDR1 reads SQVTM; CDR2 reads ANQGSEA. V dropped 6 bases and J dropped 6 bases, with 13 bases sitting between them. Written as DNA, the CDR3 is TGCAGCGTGATTGGGACTTCTGATACGCAGTATTTT. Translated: CSVIGTSDTQYF.

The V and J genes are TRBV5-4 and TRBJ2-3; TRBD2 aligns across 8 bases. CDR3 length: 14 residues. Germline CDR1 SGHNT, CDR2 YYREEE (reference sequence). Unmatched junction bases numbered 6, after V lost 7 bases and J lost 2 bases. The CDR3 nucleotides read TGTGCCAGCCGGACTAGCAGTTACACAGATACGCAGTATTTT. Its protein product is CASRTSSYTDTQYF.

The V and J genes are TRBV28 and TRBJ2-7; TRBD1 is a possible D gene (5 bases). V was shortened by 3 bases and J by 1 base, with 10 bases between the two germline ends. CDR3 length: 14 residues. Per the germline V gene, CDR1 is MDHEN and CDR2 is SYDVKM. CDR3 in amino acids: CASSFQGTSYEQYF. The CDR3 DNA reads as TGTGCCAGCAGTTTCCAGGGAACTTCCTACGAGCAGTACTTC.

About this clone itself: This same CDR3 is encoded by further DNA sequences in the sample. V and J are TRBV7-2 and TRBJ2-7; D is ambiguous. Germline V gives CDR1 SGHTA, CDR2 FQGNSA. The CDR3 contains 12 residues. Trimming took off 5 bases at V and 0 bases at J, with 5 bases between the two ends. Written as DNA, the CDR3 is TGTGCCAGCAGCCTTAACTCCTACGAGCAGTACTTC. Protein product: CASSLNSYEQYF. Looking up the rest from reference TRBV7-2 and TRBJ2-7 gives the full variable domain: GAGVSQSPSNKVTEKGKDVELRCDPISGHTALYWYRQSLGQGLEFLIYFQGNSAPDKSGLPSDRFSAERTGGSVSTLTIQRTQQEDSAVYLCASSLNSYEQYFGPGTRLTVT.

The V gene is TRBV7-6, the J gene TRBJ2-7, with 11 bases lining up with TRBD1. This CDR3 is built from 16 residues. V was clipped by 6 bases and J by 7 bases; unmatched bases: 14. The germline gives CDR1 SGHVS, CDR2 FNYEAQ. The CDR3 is CASRPTGGTGGGEQYF. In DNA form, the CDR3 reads TGTGCCAGCAGACCAACGGGGGGGACAGGGGGAGGTGAGCAGTACTTC.

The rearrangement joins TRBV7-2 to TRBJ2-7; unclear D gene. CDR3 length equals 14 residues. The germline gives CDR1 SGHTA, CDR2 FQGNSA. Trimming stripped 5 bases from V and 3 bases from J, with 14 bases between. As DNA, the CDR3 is TGTGCCAGCAGCCGAACAAGTGGTCTCTACGAGCAGTACTTC. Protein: CASSRTSGLYEQYF.